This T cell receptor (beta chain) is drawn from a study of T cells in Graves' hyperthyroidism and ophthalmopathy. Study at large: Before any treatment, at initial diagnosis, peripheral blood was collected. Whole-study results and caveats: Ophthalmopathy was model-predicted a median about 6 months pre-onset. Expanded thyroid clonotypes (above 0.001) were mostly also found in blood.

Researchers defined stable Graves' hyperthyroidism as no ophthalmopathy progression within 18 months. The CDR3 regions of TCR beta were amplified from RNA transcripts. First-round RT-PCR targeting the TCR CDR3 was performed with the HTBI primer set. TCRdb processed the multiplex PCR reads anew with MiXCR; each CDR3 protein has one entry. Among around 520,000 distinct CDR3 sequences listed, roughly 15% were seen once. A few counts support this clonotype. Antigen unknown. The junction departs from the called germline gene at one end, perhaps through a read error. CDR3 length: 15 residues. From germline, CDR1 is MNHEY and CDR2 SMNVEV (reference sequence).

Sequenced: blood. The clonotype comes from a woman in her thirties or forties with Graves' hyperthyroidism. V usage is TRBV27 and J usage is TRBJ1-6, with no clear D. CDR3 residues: CVSSLVVAGGSPLHF. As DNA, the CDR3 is TGTGTCAGCAGTTTAGTAGTGGCAGGCGGCTCACCCCTCCACTTT.